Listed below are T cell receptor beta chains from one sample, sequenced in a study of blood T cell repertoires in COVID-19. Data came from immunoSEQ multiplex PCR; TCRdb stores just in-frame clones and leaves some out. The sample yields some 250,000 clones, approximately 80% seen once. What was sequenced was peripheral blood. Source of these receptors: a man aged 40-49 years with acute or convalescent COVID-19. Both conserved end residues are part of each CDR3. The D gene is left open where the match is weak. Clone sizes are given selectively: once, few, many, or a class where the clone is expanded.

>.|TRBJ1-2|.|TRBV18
CASSTQNREGANYGYTF
TGTGCCAGCTCGACACAAAATCGGGAGGGAGCTAACTATGGCTACACCTTC
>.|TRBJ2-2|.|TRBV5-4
CASSLTIDRELFF
TGTGCCAGCAGCCTTACTATCGATCGGGAGCTGTTTTTT
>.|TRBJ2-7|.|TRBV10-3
CAISPQVNYEQYF
TGTGCCATCAGTCCCCAGGTGAACTACGAGCAGTACTTC
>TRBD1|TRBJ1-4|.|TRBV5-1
CASSPTGPGGHEKLFF
TGCGCCAGCAGCCCGACAGGGCCGGGGGGGCATGAAAAACTGTTTTTT
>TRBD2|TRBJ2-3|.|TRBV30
CAWSVGSGDPTDTQYF
TGTGCCTGGAGTGTAGGTAGCGGGGACCCCACAGATACGCAGTATTTT
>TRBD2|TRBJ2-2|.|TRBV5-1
CASRRSGDSNTGELFF
TGCGCCAGCAGGAGAAGCGGGGATTCGAACACCGGGGAGCTGTTTTTT
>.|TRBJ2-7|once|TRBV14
CASSVTAYEQYF
TGTGCCAGCAGTGTTACAGCCTACGAGCAGTACTTC
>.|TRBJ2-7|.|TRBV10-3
CAISDPAESEYEQYF
TGTGCCATCAGTGACCCGGCGGAGAGTGAGTACGAGCAGTACTTC
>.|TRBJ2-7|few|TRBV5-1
CASSLGQNSYEQYF
TGCGCCAGCAGCTTGGGACAGAACTCCTACGAGCAGTACTTC
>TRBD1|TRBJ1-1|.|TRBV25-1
CASSPGTGPNTEAFF
TGTGCCAGCAGTCCGGGGACAGGGCCGAACACTGAAGCTTTCTTT
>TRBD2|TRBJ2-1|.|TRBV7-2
CASSGTSGMNNEQFF
TGTGCCAGCAGCGGGACTAGCGGGATGAACAATGAGCAGTTCTTC
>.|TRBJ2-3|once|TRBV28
CASSLNPMAVTDTQYF
TGTGCCAGCAGTTTAAACCCAATGGCTGTCACAGATACGCAGTATTTT
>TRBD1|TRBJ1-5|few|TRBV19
CASSIQPDRGQPQHF
TGTGCCAGTAGTATACAACCGGACAGGGGTCAGCCCCAGCATTTT
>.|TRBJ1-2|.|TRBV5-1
CASSPMAGNYGYTF
TGCGCCAGCAGCCCGATGGCAGGAAACTATGGCTACACCTTC
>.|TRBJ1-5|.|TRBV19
CASDGQSYQPQHF
TGTGCCAGTGATGGGCAGTCCTATCAGCCCCAGCATTTT
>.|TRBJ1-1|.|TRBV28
CASSLGGPNTEAFF
TGTGCCAGTTCACTGGGGGGTCCTAACACTGAAGCTTTCTTT
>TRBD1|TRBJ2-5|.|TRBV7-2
CASREGQGVFETQYF
TGTGCCAGCAGGGAAGGACAGGGGGTTTTTGAGACCCAGTACTTC
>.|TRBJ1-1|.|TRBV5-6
CASSEGLGQFTEAFF
TGTGCCAGCAGCGAGGGACTTGGGCAGTTCACTGAAGCTTTCTTT
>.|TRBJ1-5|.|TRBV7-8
CASSPGSNQPQHF
TGTGCCAGCAGCCCGGGGAGCAATCAGCCCCAGCATTTT
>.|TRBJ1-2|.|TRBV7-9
CASSLHQGNYGYTF
TGTGCCAGCAGCTTACACCAGGGGAACTATGGCTACACCTTC
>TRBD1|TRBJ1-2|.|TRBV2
CASSEEGANSYGYTF
TGTGCCAGCAGTGAAGAGGGGGCCAACAGCTATGGCTACACCTTC
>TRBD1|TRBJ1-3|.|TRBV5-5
CASSPTGVGSGNTIYF
TGTGCCAGCAGCCCGACAGGGGTTGGATCTGGAAACACCATATATTTT
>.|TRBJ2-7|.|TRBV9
CASSATASGEQYF
TGTGCCAGCAGCGCTACCGCATCGGGCGAGCAGTACTTC
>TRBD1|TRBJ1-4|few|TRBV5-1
CASSPGQGATNEKLFF
TGCGCCAGCAGCCCAGGACAGGGGGCAACTAATGAAAAACTGTTTTTT
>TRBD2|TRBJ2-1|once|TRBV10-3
CASTSGRGYNEQFF
TGTGCCTCAACTAGCGGGAGGGGGTACAATGAGCAGTTCTTC
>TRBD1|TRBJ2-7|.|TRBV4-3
CASSQQYRQGYEQYF
TGCGCCAGCAGCCAACAATATCGACAGGGCTACGAGCAGTACTTC
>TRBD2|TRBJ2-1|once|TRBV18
CASSPIVVAGDEQFF
TGTGCCAGCTCCCCTATTGTTGTAGCGGGCGATGAGCAGTTCTTC
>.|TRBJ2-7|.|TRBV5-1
CASSLGPGAYEQYF
TGCGCCAGCAGCTTGGGCCCGGGAGCCTACGAGCAGTACTTC
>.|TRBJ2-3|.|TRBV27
CASSPEDSRDTDTQYF
TGTGCCAGCAGTCCCGAGGACAGTAGAGACACAGATACGCAGTATTTT
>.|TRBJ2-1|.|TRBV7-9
CASSLDYYEQFF
TGTGCCAGCAGCTTAGACTACTATGAGCAGTTCTTC
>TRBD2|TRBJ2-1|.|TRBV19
CASMKGGLAGGNEQFF
TGTGCCAGTATGAAGGGGGGACTAGCGGGAGGAAATGAGCAGTTCTTC
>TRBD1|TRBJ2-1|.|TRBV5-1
CASSPPGQGNEQFF
TGCGCCAGCAGCCCACCGGGACAGGGCAATGAGCAGTTCTTC
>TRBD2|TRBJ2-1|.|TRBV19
CASSISAGVHEQFF
TGTGCCAGTAGTATCAGCGCGGGAGTGCATGAGCAGTTCTTC
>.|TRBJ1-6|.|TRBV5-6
CASSLEGLVRSPLHF
TGTGCCAGCAGCTTGGAGGGACTGGTGAGGTCACCCCTCCACTTT
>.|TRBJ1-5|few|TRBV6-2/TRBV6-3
CASSLRSGARGQPQHF
TGTGCCAGCAGTTTACGCTCAGGGGCGAGAGGGCAGCCCCAGCATTTT
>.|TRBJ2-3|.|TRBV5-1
CASSLGGPDTQYF
TGCGCCAGCAGCTTGGGGGGCCCAGATACGCAGTATTTT
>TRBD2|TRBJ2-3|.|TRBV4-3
CASSQYGTSGRASTDTQYF
TGCGCCAGCAGCCAATACGGGACTAGCGGGAGGGCTAGCACAGATACGCAGTATTTT
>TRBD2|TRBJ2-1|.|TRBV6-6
CASSYIAGSSYNEQFF
TGTGCCAGCAGTTATATAGCGGGCAGCTCCTACAATGAGCAGTTCTTC
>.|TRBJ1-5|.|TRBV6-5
CASRTGAPQPQHF
TGTGCCAGCAGAACAGGCGCCCCTCAGCCCCAGCATTTT
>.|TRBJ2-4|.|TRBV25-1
CASSPKSELAKNIQYF
TGTGCCAGCAGTCCGAAAAGCGAGTTAGCCAAAAACATTCAGTACTTC
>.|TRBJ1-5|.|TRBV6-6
CASRPQGPNQPQHF
TGTGCCAGCAGGCCACAGGGTCCCAATCAGCCCCAGCATTTT
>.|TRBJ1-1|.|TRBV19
CASSPERVSEAFF
TGTGCCAGTAGTCCGGAGAGGGTCTCTGAAGCTTTCTTT
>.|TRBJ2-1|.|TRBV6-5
CASSFPRGEQFF
TGTGCCAGCAGTTTTCCTCGGGGTGAGCAGTTCTTC
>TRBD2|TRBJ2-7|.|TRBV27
CASSLGLGTYEQYF
TGTGCCAGCAGCCTCGGACTAGGAACGTACGAGCAGTACTTC
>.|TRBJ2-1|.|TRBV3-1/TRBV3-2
CASSLRGGNEQFF
TGTGCCAGCAGCCTTAGGGGAGGCAATGAGCAGTTCTTC
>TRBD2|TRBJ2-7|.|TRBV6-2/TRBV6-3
CASSNSGSPYEQYF
TGTGCCAGCAGTAATAGCGGGAGCCCGTACGAGCAGTACTTC
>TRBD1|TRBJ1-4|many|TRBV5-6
CASSSATGGADEKLFF
TGTGCCAGCAGCTCCGCAACAGGGGGCGCGGATGAAAAACTGTTTTTT
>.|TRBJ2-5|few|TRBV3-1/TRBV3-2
CASSQGTEETQYF
TGTGCCAGCAGCCAAGGGACAGAAGAGACCCAGTACTTC
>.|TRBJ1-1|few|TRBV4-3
CASSQEGGDRTEAFF
TGCGCCAGCAGCCAAGAGGGGGGGGATCGGACTGAAGCTTTCTTT
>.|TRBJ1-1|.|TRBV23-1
CAYRGARRNTEAFF
TGCGCCTATCGCGGGGCCAGGAGGAACACTGAAGCTTTCTTT